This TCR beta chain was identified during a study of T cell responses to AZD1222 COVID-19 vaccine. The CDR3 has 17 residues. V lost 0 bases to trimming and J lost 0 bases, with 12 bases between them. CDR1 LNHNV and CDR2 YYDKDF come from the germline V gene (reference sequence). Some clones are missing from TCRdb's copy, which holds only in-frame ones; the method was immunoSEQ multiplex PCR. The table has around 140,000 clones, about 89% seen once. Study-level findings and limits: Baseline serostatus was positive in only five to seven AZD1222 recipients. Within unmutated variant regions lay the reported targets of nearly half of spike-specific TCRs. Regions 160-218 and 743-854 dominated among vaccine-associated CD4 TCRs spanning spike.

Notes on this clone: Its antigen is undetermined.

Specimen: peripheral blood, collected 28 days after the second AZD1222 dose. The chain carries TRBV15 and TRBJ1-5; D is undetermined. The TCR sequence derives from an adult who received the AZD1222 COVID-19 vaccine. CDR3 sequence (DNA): TGTGCCACCAGCAGAGAGCTTGGGGAATATAGCAATCAGCCCCAGCATTTT. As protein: CATSRELGEYSNQPQHF.